Shown below are 9 T cell receptor beta chains from a single sample sequenced in a study of Graves' ophthalmopathy and Graves' hyperthyroidism. Amplified TCR beta CDR3 regions were obtained using RNA transcripts as template. HTBI-primed RT-PCR formed the first round, and a multiplex PCR formed the second. TCRdb re-called the multiplex PCR reads with MiXCR, one entry per CDR3 protein. Among 600,000 to 700,000 distinct CDR3 sequences, roughly 39% were seen once, and the ten largest hold about 3.3%. Input material: peripheral blood. The source is an adult man with Graves' ophthalmopathy.

Ten or more counts support this clonotype. This chain links TRBV6-4 with TRBJ1-5; 7 bases are a match to TRBD1. J lost 4 bases, V lost 7 bases, and 4 bases had no gene match. Germline V lookup: CDR1 MRHNA, CDR2 SNTAGT. The CDR3 contains 13 residues. The CDR3, as DNA: TGTGCCAGCATCCTACAGGGGAATCAGCCCCAGCATTTT. Translated: CASILQGNQPQHF.

This clonotype was observed many times. The chain has TRBV10-3 and TRBJ2-5; 7 nucleotides agree with TRBD2. V lost 9 bases and J lost 4; bases outside the gene matches: 11. CDR1 and CDR2 (germline): ENHRY, SYGVKD. This CDR3 is 14 amino acids long. The CDR3 bases are TGTGCCATAAAAAGTAGCGGGCTTGGAGAGACCCAGTACTTC. Its translation: CAIKSSGLGETQYF.

V usage is TRBV7-9 and J usage is TRBJ2-7; 7 nucleotides match TRBD2. The length of the CDR3 is 16 residues. The V gene's germline CDR1 is SEHNR and CDR2 FQNEAQ (reference sequence). With V trimmed by 3 bases and J by 2 bases, 10 bases remained unmatched. CDR3 amino acids: CASSLGGGISAYEQYF. The CDR3 nucleotides are TGTGCCAGCAGCTTGGGGGGAGGGATAAGTGCCTACGAGCAGTACTTC.

The chain links TRBV7-2 to TRBJ1-4; no clear D gene. Trimming left V 4 bases short and J 5 bases short, with 17 bases between. Germline V gene sequence: CDR1 SGHTA, CDR2 FQGNSA. This CDR3 is 16 amino acids long. The CDR3 region is CASSSHTDPTNEKLFF. The CDR3 coding sequence is TGTGCCAGCAGCTCACACACCGACCCCACAAATGAAAAACTGTTTTTT.

This clonotype was observed many times. The chain links TRBV28 to TRBJ1-6; 8 positions match TRBD1. CDR1 MDHEN and CDR2 SYDVKM come from the germline V gene. The junction had 5 bases not matched to a gene; V was cut back by 5 bases and J by 8 bases. The CDR3 loop spans 14 amino acids. The CDR3 reads CASSRQGKHSPLHF. The CDR3 DNA sequence: TGTGCCAGCAGTCGACAGGGGAAGCATTCACCCCTCCACTTT.

This clonotype was seen a few times. As DNA, the CDR3 is TGTGCCAGCAGCGACCGGGGAGTTGCAGATACGCAGTATTTT. This gives the protein CASSDRGVADTQYF. The chain joins TRBV25-1 to TRBJ2-3; tentative D call: TRBD2 (5 bases). This CDR3 spans 14 amino acids. V was shortened by 6 bases and J by 4 bases, with 14 bases between the two germline ends. Germline V gives CDR1 MGHDK, CDR2 SYGVNS.

This clonotype was observed a single time. Possible read error: a much larger clone is one base away. Because it lacks the conserved phenylalanine or tryptophan at the end, this CDR3 is likely a read error. The chain employs TRBV2 and TRBJ1-2, with D uncertain. Germline V gene lookup returns CDR1 SNHLY and CDR2 FYNNEI. The CDR3 runs to 12 residues. V lost 7 bases to trimming and J lost 3 bases, with 9 bases between them. The CDR3 is CASTTGDYGYTV. For the CDR3, the DNA is TGTGCCAGCACTACGGGAGACTATGGCTACACCGTC.

A word on this clonotype: The junction departs from the called germline gene at one end, perhaps through a read error. The V gene is TRBV10-3, the J gene TRBJ1-5, with a weak D call TRBD1 (6 bases). Germline assignment: CDR1 ENHRY and CDR2 SYGVKD. This CDR3 spans 16 amino acids. Here the CDR3 reads CAISEPSGGGNEPQHF. As DNA, the CDR3 is TGTGCCATCAGTGAGCCGAGCGGCGGGGGCAATGAGCCCCAGCATTTT.

V gene TRBV2 combines with J gene TRBJ2-7, with a tentative D call TRBD2 (5 bases). CDR3 length: 15 residues. Looked up from germline, CDR1 is SNHLY and CDR2 is FYNNEI. V shed 8 bases and J shed 4 bases, with 21 bases lying between them. The CDR3 DNA sequence: TGTGCCAGCCAAGATATGAGCGCCACGGGGTACGAGCAGTACTTC. It yields the protein CASQDMSATGYEQYF.